The 3 T cell receptor beta chains below all came from one sample that was sequenced in a study of blood T cell repertoires in COVID-19. Method: immunoSEQ multiplex PCR; TCRdb's copy keeps in-frame clones and lacks some. Among around 92,000 clones listed, roughly 82% were seen once. Sequences were obtained from peripheral blood. The receptors here all came from a human donor in a cohort sampled during active COVID-19.

This clone is a singleton in its sample. The chain carries TRBV7-9 and TRBJ2-2; D possibly corresponds to TRBD2 (6 bases). Trimming shortened V by 1 base and J by 0 bases, and 6 bases separated the two germline ends. The CDR3 loop spans 15 amino acids. Germline V lookup: CDR1 SEHNR, CDR2 FQNEAQ (reference sequence). The CDR3 DNA reads as TGTGCCAGCAGCTTAGGGGGGGCGAACACCGGGGAGCTGTTTTTT. Protein sequence: CASSLGGANTGELFF.

The chain couples TRBV4-3 to TRBJ1-5, with D hard to call. The CDR3 runs 14 residues. V lost 0 bases, J lost 6 bases, and 9 bases lay in between. CDR1 and CDR2 from the germline V gene are LGHNA and YSLEER. The CDR3 spells CASSQDMGLQPQHF. DNA for the CDR3: TGCGCCAGCAGCCAAGATATGGGCCTTCAGCCCCAGCATTTT.

J is TRBJ1-5 and V is TRBV6-2 or TRBV6-3, with D tentatively TRBD1 (5 bases). Trimming cost V 6 bases and J 1 base, with 10 bases left between them. The CDR3 runs to 14 residues. Looked up from germline, CDR1 is MNHEY and CDR2 is SVGEGT. The CDR3 region has the DNA TGTGCCAGCAGCGCGACAGCGAGCAATCAGCCCCAGCATTTT. Translation: CASSATASNQPQHF.